Included here is one T cell receptor beta chain sequence, with context. TCRdb keeps only in-frame clones here, not all; method: immunoSEQ multiplex PCR. The sample consists of fewer than 350,000 clones, around 87% of them appearing once. The data belong to a study of blood T cell repertoires in COVID-19. Looking at the study overall: Material from acute and convalescent COVID-19 was sourced from the United States, Italy and Spain. PBMCs, B-cell-depleted T cells, or T cells were the source of the cDNA or gDNA that made up the material.

The CDR3 totals 18 residues. The germline gives CDR1 MGHRA, CDR2 YSYEKL. Deletions cut 2 bases from V and 0 bases from J, with 14 bases between. Sequencing was performed on peripheral blood. This sequence was found in a woman in her forties or fifties who had recovered from COVID-19. The V and J genes are TRBV4-1 and TRBJ2-6; TRBD2 is a possible D gene (6 bases). As DNA, the CDR3 is TGCGCCAGCAGCCAACCCAGGCGGGGCACCTCTGGGGCCAACGTCCTGACTTTC. It yields the protein CASSQPRRGTSGANVLTF.